This T cell receptor beta chain derives from a study of response to subunit inactivated influenza vaccine. Each CDR3 protein gets one entry after TCRdb re-called the RT-PCR reads with MiXCR. Among about 520,000 distinct CDR3 sequences listed, about 25% were seen once. The sequence came from a man aged 45-60 years who received an inactivated influenza vaccine. This specimen was CD4+ T cells sorted from PBMCs, taken roughly 5 days after vaccination.

CDR3 coding DNA: TGTGCCAGCAGTGTTGACCGTTTATCCTACGAGCAGTACTTC. This sequence encodes CASSVDRLSYEQYF. This rearrangement joins TRBV12-3 or TRBV12-4 to TRBJ2-7; D is uncertain. Trimming removed 5 bases at V and 1 base at J, with 12 bases between. The CDR3 totals 14 residues.